The 3 T cell receptor beta chains presented below share a single source sample, sequenced in a study of PD-1 blockade in mismatch repair-deficient tumors. Data came from immunoSEQ multiplex PCR; TCRdb stores just in-frame clones and leaves some out. The sample gives 15,000 to 20,000 clones, approximately 80% of which show up once; 1.6% is in the top ten. Specimen: PBMCs, collected less than 25 weeks after starting pembrolizumab. Every receptor here comes from an adult with mismatch repair-deficient cancer.

The CDR3 nucleotides are TGCGCCAGCAGCCTAAGTCTGTTGAGGGCGAGCCAGCCCCAGCATTTT. Amino acids: CASSLSLLRASQPQHF. This chain links TRBV4-1 with TRBJ1-5; D ambiguous. CDR1 is MGHRA, CDR2 YSYEKL, per germline. The V end lost 4 bases, the J end lost 7 bases, and 20 bases lay between the germline ends. The CDR3 is 16 amino acids.

This chain joins TRBV28 and TRBJ2-7, with 7 bases fitting TRBD2. The CDR3 totals 12 residues. J was trimmed by 7 bases and V by 3 bases; bases with no gene match: 3. CDR1 is MDHEN, CDR2 SYDVKM, per germline. The chain's CDR3 is CASSFAGEEQYF. The CDR3 DNA is TGTGCCAGCAGTTTCGCGGGGGAAGAGCAGTACTTC. Using reference TRBV28 and TRBJ2-7 for the parts outside the CDR3, the full variable domain is DVKVTQSSRYLVKRTGEKVFLECVQDMDHENMFWYRQDPGLGLRLIYFSYDVKMKEKGDIPEGYSVSREKKERFSLILESASTNQTSMYLCASSFAGEEQYFGPGTRLTVT.

This chain links TRBV5-1 with TRBJ2-7; maybe TRBD2 (5 bases). The CDR3 has 16 amino acids. V was pared by 0 bases and J by 0 bases, with 13 bases between. Per germline, CDR1 SGHRS and CDR2 YFSETQ. Here the CDR3 DNA reads TGCGCCAGCAGCTTGGACGCCGGGATTAGCTCCTACGAGCAGTACTTC. Its protein is CASSLDAGISSYEQYF. The full variable domain, with the rest looked up from reference TRBV5-1 and TRBJ2-7, is KAGVTQTPRYLIKTRGQQVTLSCSPISGHRSVSWYQQTPGQGLQFLFEYFSETQRNKGNFPGRFSGRQFSNSRSEMNVSTLELGDSALYLCASSLDAGISSYEQYFGPGTRLTVT.